The text below deals with one T cell receptor (beta chain). Its matching antigen is unknown. Sequencing targeted expressed TCRB transcripts, as all isolated RNA had been reverse transcribed. Produced via immunoSEQ multiplex PCR; TCRdb's table is partial and in-frame only. Among 500,000 to 650,000 clones listed, 9.5% to 15% were seen once. CD45RO/CCR7/CD25/CD127/CD95/CD27 separated CD4+ naive, central memory, regulatory and stem cell-like memory cells by sorting. This record comes from a study of beta chain features in type 1 diabetes. Trimming pared 4 bases from V and 0 bases from J, leaving 8 bases between. The CDR3 length is 15 residues. Germline V CDR1 and CDR2: SGHNT, YYREEE (reference sequence). Whole-study findings and limits: The study found fewer insertions and more deletions at VDJ junctions in type 1 diabetes patients. There was a moderate but significant shortening of TCRB CDR3s in all four CD4+ subsets of Type 1 diabetes patients.

This rearrangement joins TRBV5-4 to TRBJ2-6; tentative D call: TRBD2 (5 bases). Input material: naive CD4+ T cells from blood. This sequence originates from a man between 25 and 39 years old with type 1 diabetes. CDR3 in DNA: TGTGCCAGCAGCCGACGGGACTCTGGGGCCAACGTCCTGACTTTC. Its translation: CASSRRDSGANVLTF.